This T cell receptor (beta chain) was recorded in a study of blood T cell repertoires in COVID-19. Per the study methods: Reference gene primers were amplified, and this amplification served to estimate nucleated cell counts. The method was immunoSEQ multiplex PCR; TCRdb's version includes in-frame clones alone and lacks a portion of them. Clone size and V and J calls were adopted from that table, with D and trimming inferred from the DNA. The sample has about 300,000 clones, roughly 88% seen once. This clone was counted a few times. Germline CDR1 reads LNHNV; CDR2 reads YYDKDF (reference sequence). The V and J ends lost 5 bases and 3 bases, in that order; junction bases with no gene match: 7. The CDR3 totals 17 residues.

This TCR was sampled from a woman aged 25 to 39 who had recovered from COVID-19. The sequenced sample was peripheral blood. The rearrangement links TRBV15 to TRBJ2-7, with TRBD2 identical over 16 bases. In DNA, the CDR3 is TGTGCCACCAGCTACGGGACTAGCGGGGGGGCCATCTACGAGCAGTACTTC. This codes for CATSYGTSGGAIYEQYF.